The text below deals with one T cell receptor (beta chain). This clone is a singleton in its sample. It lacks a known antigen. No much larger clone exists at a distance of one base, and base qualities are not known. The CDR3 holds 16 amino acids from the cysteine to the phenylalanine. CDR3 DNA only is kept here, 48 bases in frame from base 1. From V the trimming removes 7 bases and from J it removes 3 bases, while the gene matches leave 13 bases of the junction unaccounted for. CDR1 SGHNT and CDR2 YYREEE were looked up in the germline V gene (reference sequence). The record originates from a study of blood T cell repertoires in COVID-19 (TCRdb year 2020). For context, the study as a whole: The collaborator samples originated in the United States, Italy and Spain and spanned the acute and convalescent phases of COVID-19. A de-identified subject ID, COVID-19 status, age in years and sex were almost always included in the sample metadata. The dataset comprised deeply sampled blood TCRbeta repertoires from subjects exposed to, actively infected with, or recovered from COVID-19. Where HLA class I and class II types were available, the types were taken from metadata supplied by the sample provider, not from assay-based typing. A freely available public database, intended as a resource for researchers studying the immune response to SARS-CoV-2, is where the repertoires were released. The samples were drawn from the first 160 participants of the ongoing ImmuneRACE study and from some 1,300 subjects provided by 6 global collaborators. The material from the prospective study consisted of cDNA or gDNA derived from T cells, B-cell-depleted T cells, or PBMCs. Study-wide conclusions, independent of this receptor: The quantity of clinical and demographic metadata differed by source and by participant and was supplied without curation.

Participants in the prospective study were enrolled through a virtual design, were aged roughly 18 to 100 years, and lived in 24 United States geographic areas. Cohort assignment in the prospective study relied on participant-reported clinical history from a screening survey and a study questionnaire. ImmuneRACE Cohort 3 recovered participants were defined by two consecutive negative NP/OP PCR tests, healthcare professional clearance, or symptom resolution. In the prospective study, whole blood, serum and a nasopharyngeal or oropharyngeal swab were collected from each participant by mobile phlebotomists. Participants in the prospective study had the option to provide additional blood draws and questionnaires over a roughly 2-month period. Prospective study blood samples were shipped either frozen or at room temperature before DNA extraction. TCRbeta CDR3 regions were amplified from genomic DNA using the immunoSEQ Assay, a bias-controlled multiplex PCR. The paper's processing steps were these. Within the assay, amplification of reference gene primers was used to estimate how many nucleated cells each sample contained. To quantify the absolute abundance of each unique TCRbeta CDR3 rearrangement, sequence reads were collapsed and filtered. For each sample, productive Simpson clonality was calculated as the square root of Simpson's diversity index over productive rearrangements. TCRdb stores this immuneACCESS table with in-frame sequences only. Part of the clones is absent; in the studies checked, under half of the shortfall reflects unresolved V genes, and no reason is known for the rest. D and trimming were read from the DNA, whereas the V and J calls and clone size are those reported in that table. The sample yields around 240,000 clones; roughly 88% were counted once. Around 2.1% of the sample comes from the top ten.

This chain joins TRBV5-4 to TRBJ2-3; 8 central nucleotides agree with TRBD2. Sequencing used PBMCs or T cells enriched from blood (not recorded which). This sequence was found in a woman between 50 and 59 years old who had recovered from COVID-19. The nucleotides read TGTGCCAGCGGTCGGGGGGGCAGGGTAGGAACAGATACGCAGTATTTT. It is translated as CASGRGGRVGTDTQYF.